This T cell receptor beta chain stems from a study of T cells after yellow fever vaccination. Study-wide results and caveats: A small share of clonotypes appeared in both CD4 and CD8 compartments.

Germline-derived CDR1 and CDR2 are LGHNA and YSLEER. Trimming stripped 1 base from V and 1 base from J, with 15 bases between. CDR3 size: 17 residues. Each CDR3 protein is one row after TCRdb ran MiXCR on the 5' RACE reads. The sample carries approximately 610,000 distinct CDR3 sequences, approximately 16% recorded once. This clonotype was counted only a few times. As yet, its antigen is unknown. The sequence was collected from a man aged 18-30 years who received the YFV17D yellow fever vaccine. This rearrangement joins TRBV4-3 to TRBJ2-3, with D uncertain. The sequencing here drew on PBMCs, taken more than 4 days after the first yellow fever vaccination. For the CDR3, the DNA is TGCGCCAGCAGCCAAGGCCCTCTAGGAACCCGCACAGATACGCAGTATTTT. This encodes CASSQGPLGTRTDTQYF.